What follows are 9 T cell receptor beta chains derived from one specimen sequenced in a study of shared clonotypes between healthy human individuals. Using immunoSEQ multiplex PCR, the repertoire was profiled, and TCRdb retains in-frame clones only, with some absent. The table records millions of clones, approximately 95% of them present only once. Sequences were obtained from naive CD4+ T cells from PBMCs. Indicated subset: CD45RA+ positively selected. The origin of the receptors is a man between 18 and 29 years old in good health. Some clones in this sample may be carry-over from other donors' samples.

The gene calls are TRBV6-6 and TRBJ2-1; TRBD1 agrees at 9 bases. The V and J ends lost 5 bases and 8 bases, in that order; junction bases with no gene match: 10. Germline CDR1 is MNHNY and CDR2 is SVGAGI (reference sequence). The CDR3 totals 15 residues. As DNA, the CDR3 is TGTGCCAGCAGTCCCCGGAGACAGGGGGGTGATGAGCAGTTCTTC. Translation: CASSPRRQGGDEQFF.

The CDR3 coding sequence is TGTGCCAGCCAGAAGGAGGCTAGCGGGAGACGCCGGGAGCTGTTTTTT. It specifies CASQKEASGRRRELFF. The V gene is TRBV19, the J gene TRBJ2-2; 10 positions match TRBD2. There are 16 residues in the CDR3. V was clipped by 9 bases and J by 9 bases; unmatched bases: 16. Germline V gene sequence: CDR1 LNHDA, CDR2 SQIVND (reference sequence).

This chain links TRBV6-6 with TRBJ2-7, with 8 bases matching TRBD2. There are 16 residues in the CDR3. Germline V gene data show CDR1 as MNHNY and CDR2 as SVGAGI (reference sequence). The ends lost 2 bases at V and 2 bases at J; junction bases unmatched: 8. The CDR3 spells CASSYGRGGSTYEQYF. CDR3 in DNA: TGTGCCAGCAGTTACGGACGGGGGGGATCGACCTACGAGCAGTACTTC.

This chain uses TRBV6-5 with TRBJ1-5; no clear D. V was cut by 6 bases and J by 1 base, with 7 bases left in between. The CDR3 is 13 amino acids. Germline CDR1 and CDR2: MNHEY and SVGAGI. The CDR3 reads CASRMGSNQPQHF. The CDR3 bases are TGTGCCAGCAGGATGGGAAGCAATCAGCCCCAGCATTTT.

The rearrangement joins TRBV28 to TRBJ2-7; TRBD2 agrees at 8 bases. Germline CDR1 and CDR2: MDHEN and SYDVKM. The CDR3 length is 17 residues. Unmatched junction bases numbered 12, after V lost 2 bases and J lost 3 bases. The CDR3 sequence is CASSLGAGGNIGYEQYF. Written as DNA, the CDR3 is TGTGCCAGCAGTTTAGGGGCGGGAGGAAATATCGGCTACGAGCAGTACTTC.

This chain connects TRBV30 to TRBJ1-5; TRBD1 is a possible D gene (6 bases). Trimming shortened V by 2 bases and J by 3 bases, and 11 bases separated the two germline ends. The CDR3 runs to 14 residues. Germline CDR1 and CDR2: GTSNPN and SVGIG (reference sequence). The CDR3 is CAWSTGTTNQPQHF. DNA for the CDR3: TGTGCCTGGAGTACCGGGACAACCAATCAGCCCCAGCATTTT. The full variable domain, completed using reference TRBV30 and TRBJ1-5, is SQTIHQWPATLVQPVGSPLSLECTVEGTSNPNLYWYRQAAGRGLQLLFYSVGIGQISSEVPQNLSASRPQDRQFILSSKKLLLSDSGFYLCAWSTGTTNQPQHFGDGTRLSIL.

V and J are TRBV18 and TRBJ2-7; TRBD1 matches 9 bases. With V trimmed by 6 bases and J by 3 bases, 6 bases remained unmatched. This CDR3 is built from 14 residues. The germline V gene encodes CDR1 KGHSH and CDR2 LQKENI. In nucleotides, the CDR3 is TGTGCCAGCTCGTCGGGACAGGGAGACTACGAGCAGTACTTC. This codes for CASSSGQGDYEQYF.

This clone occurred once. The rearrangement joins TRBV6-6 to TRBJ2-1; TRBD2 might be the D (5 bases). The CDR3 contains 13 residues. Per the germline V gene, CDR1 is MNHNY and CDR2 is SVGAGI (reference sequence). V was clipped by 10 bases and J by 4 bases, with 14 bases between them. The CDR3, as DNA: TGTGCCATTTCGCGGACTGCGTACAATGAGCAGTTCTTC. Translating gives CAISRTAYNEQFF.

The rearrangement uses TRBV28 and TRBJ2-7; TRBD2 matches 7 bases. Germline lookup yields CDR1 MDHEN and CDR2 SYDVKM. J gave up 12 bases and V 2 bases, and 7 bases lay outside the gene matches. CDR3 length: 12 amino acids. CDR3 nucleotide sequence: TGTGCCAGCAGTTTAGGGACTACAAAACTGTACTTC. Translating gives CASSLGTTKLYF.